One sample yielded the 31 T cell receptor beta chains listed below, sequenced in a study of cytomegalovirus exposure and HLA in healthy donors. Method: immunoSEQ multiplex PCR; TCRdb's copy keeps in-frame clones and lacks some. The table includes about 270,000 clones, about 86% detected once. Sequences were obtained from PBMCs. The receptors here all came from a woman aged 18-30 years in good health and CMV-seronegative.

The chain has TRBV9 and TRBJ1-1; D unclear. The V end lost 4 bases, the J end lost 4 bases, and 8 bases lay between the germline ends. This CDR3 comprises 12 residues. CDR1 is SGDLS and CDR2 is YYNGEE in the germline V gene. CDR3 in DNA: TGTGCCAGCAGCCCCGCAGGCACTGAAGCTTTCTTT. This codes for CASSPAGTEAFF.

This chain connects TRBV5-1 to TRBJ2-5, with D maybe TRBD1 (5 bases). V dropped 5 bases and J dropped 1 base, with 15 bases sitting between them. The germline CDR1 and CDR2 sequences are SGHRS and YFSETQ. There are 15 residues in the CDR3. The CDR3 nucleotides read TGCGCCAGCAGACTCCGCAGGGTGCCCCAAGAGACCCAGTACTTC. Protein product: CASRLRRVPQETQYF.

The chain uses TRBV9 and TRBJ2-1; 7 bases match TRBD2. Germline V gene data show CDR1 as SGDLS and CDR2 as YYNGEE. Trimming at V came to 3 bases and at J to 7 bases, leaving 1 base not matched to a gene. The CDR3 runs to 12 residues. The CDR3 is CASSGGGNEQFF. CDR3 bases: TGTGCCAGCAGCGGGGGAGGGAATGAGCAGTTCTTC. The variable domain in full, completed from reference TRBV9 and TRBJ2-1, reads DSGVTQTPKHLITATGQRVTLRCSPRSGDLSVYWYQQSLDQGLQFLIQYYNGEERAKGNILERFSAQQFPDLHSELNLSSLELGDSALYFCASSGGGNEQFFGPGTRLTVL.

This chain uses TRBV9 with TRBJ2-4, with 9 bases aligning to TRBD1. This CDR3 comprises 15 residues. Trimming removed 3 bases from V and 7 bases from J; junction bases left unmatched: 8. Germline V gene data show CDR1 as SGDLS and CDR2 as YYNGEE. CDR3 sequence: CASSATGTGINIQYF. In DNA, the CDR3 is TGTGCCAGCAGCGCTACCGGGACAGGGATTAACATTCAGTACTTC.

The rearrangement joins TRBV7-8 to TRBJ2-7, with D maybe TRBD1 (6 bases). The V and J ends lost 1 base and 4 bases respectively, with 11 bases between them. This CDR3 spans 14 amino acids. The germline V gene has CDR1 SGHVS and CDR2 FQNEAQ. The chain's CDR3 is CASSLGGRGYEQYF. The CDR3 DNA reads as TGTGCCAGCAGCTTAGGGGGCAGGGGTTACGAGCAGTACTTC.

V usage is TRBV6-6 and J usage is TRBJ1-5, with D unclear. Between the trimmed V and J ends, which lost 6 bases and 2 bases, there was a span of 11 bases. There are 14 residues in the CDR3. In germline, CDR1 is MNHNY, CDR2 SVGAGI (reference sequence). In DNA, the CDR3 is TGTGCCAGCAGCCCGACCCAGGGCAATCAGCCCCAGCATTTT. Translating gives CASSPTQGNQPQHF.

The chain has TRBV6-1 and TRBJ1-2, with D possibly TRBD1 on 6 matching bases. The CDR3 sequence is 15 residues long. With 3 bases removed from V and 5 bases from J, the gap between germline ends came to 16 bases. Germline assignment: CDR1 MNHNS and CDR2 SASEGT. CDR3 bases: TGTGCCAGCAGTGACGGGGCACAGGGACGGTATGGCTACACCTTC. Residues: CASSDGAQGRYGYTF.

CDR3 sequence (DNA): TGTGCCAGTAGCGATAGCGGGGGGCGGAATACGCAGTATTTT. Translating gives CASSDSGGRNTQYF. V usage is TRBV19 and J usage is TRBJ2-3; 10 bases line up with TRBD2. Per germline, CDR1 LNHDA and CDR2 SQIVND (reference sequence). There are 14 residues in the CDR3. The V and J ends lost 6 bases and 7 bases, in that order; junction bases with no gene match: 7.

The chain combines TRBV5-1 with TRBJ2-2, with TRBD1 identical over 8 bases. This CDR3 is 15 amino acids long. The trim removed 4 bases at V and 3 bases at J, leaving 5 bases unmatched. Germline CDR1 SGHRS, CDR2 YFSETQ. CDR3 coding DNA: TGCGCCAGCAGCGCGACAGGGGAATACACCGGGGAGCTGTTTTTT. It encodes CASSATGEYTGELFF.

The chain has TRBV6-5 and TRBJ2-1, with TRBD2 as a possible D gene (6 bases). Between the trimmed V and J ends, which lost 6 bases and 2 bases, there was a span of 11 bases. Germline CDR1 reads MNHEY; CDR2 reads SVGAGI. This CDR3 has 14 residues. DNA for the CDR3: TGTGCCAGCAGCGAGGCGGGGCCCTACAATGAGCAGTTCTTC. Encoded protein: CASSEAGPYNEQFF.

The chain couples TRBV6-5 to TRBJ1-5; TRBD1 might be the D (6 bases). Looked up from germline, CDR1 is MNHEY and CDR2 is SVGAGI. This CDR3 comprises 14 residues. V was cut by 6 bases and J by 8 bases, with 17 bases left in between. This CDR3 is CASSFDRIGKPQHF. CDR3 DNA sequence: TGTGCCAGCAGCTTCGACAGGATCGGGAAGCCCCAGCATTTT.

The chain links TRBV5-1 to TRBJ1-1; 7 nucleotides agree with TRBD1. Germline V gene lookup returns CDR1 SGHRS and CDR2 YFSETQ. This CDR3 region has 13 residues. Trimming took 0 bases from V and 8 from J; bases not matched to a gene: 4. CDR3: CASSLATGAEAFF. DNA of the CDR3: TGCGCCAGCAGCTTGGCTACAGGGGCCGAAGCTTTCTTT.

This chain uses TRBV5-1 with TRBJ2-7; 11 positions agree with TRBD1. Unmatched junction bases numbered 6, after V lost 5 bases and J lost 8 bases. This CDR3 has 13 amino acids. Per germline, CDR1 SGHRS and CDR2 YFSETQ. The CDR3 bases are TGCGCCAGCAGATCCGGGACAGGGGGTAAGCAGTACTTC. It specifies CASRSGTGGKQYF.

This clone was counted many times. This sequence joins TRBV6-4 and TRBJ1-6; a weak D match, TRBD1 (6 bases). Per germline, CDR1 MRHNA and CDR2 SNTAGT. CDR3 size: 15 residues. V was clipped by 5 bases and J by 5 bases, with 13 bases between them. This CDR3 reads CASSTGIGDNSPLHF. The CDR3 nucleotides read TGTGCCAGCAGTACAGGGATAGGAGATAATTCACCCCTCCACTTT.

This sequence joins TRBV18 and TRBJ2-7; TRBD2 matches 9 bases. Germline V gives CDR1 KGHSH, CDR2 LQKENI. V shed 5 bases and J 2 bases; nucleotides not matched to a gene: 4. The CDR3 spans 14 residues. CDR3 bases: TGTGCCAGCTCAATGGCTAGCGGGACCTACGAGCAGTACTTC. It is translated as CASSMASGTYEQYF. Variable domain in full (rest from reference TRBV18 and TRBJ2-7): NAGVMQNPRHLVRRRGQEARLRCSPMKGHSHVYWYRQLPEEGLKFMVYLQKENIIDESGMPKERFSAEFPKEGPSILRIQQVVRGDSAAYFCASSMASGTYEQYFGPGTRLTVT.

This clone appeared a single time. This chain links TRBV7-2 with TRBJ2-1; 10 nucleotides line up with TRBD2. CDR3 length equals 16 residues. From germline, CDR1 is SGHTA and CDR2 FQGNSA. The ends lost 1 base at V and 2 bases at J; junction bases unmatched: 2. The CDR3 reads CASSLVSGRTYNEQFF. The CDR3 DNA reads TGTGCCAGCAGCTTAGTTAGCGGGAGGACCTACAATGAGCAGTTCTTC.

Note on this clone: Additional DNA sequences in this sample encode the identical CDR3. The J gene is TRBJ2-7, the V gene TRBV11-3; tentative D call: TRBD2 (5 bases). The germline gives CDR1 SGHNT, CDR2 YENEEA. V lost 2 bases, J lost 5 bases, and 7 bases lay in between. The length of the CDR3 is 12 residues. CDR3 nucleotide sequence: TGTGCCAGCAGCTTATCCGGGGACGAGCAGTACTTC. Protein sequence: CASSLSGDEQYF.

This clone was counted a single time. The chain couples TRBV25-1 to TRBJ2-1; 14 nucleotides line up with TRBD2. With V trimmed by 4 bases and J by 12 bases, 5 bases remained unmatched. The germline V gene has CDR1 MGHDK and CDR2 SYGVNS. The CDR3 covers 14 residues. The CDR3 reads CASSAYGTSGRQFF. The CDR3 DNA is TGTGCCAGCAGTGCGTATGGGACTAGCGGGAGGCAGTTCTTC.

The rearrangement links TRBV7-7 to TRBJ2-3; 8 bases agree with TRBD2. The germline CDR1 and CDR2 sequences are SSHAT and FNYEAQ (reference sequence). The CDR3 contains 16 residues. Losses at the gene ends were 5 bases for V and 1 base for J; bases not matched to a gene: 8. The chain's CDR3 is CASSPISGVGTDTQYF. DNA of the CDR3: TGTGCCAGCAGCCCGATTAGCGGGGTCGGCACAGATACGCAGTATTTT.

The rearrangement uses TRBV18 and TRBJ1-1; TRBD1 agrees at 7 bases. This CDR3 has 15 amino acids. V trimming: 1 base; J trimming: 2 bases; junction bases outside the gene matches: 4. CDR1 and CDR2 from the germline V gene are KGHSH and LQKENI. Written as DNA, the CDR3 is TGTGCCAGCTCACCACGGGGGACAGAAAACACTGAAGCTTTCTTT. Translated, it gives CASSPRGTENTEAFF.

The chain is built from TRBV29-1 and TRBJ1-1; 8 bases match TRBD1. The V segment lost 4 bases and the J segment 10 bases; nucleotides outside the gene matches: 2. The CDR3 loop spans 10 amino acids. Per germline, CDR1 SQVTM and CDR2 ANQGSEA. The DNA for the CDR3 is TGCAGCGTTGGCGGACAGGGAGCTTTCTTT. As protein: CSVGGQGAFF.

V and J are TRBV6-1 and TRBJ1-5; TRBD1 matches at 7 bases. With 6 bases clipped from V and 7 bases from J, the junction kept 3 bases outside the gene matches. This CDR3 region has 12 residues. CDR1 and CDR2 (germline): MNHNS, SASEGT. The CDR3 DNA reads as TGTGCCAGCAGAAGGACAGGACAGCCCCAGCATTTT. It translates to CASRRTGQPQHF.

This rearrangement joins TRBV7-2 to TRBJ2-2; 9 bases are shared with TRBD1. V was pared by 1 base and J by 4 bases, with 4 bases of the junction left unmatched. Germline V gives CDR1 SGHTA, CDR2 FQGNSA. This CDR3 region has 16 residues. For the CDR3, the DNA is TGTGCCAGCAGCTTAGGGGGACAGGGCTTCACCGGGGAGCTGTTTTTT. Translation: CASSLGGQGFTGELFF. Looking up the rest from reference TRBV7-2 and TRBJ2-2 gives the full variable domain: GAGVSQSPSNKVTEKGKDVELRCDPISGHTALYWYRQSLGQGLEFLIYFQGNSAPDKSGLPSDRFSAERTGGSVSTLTIQRTQQEDSAVYLCASSLGGQGFTGELFFGEGSRLTVL.

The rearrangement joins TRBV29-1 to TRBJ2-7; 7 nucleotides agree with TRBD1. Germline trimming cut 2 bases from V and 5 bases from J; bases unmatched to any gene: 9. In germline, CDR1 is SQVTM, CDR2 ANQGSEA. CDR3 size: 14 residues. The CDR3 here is CSVEPQGRVNEQYF. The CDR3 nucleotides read TGCAGCGTTGAACCACAGGGGAGAGTAAACGAGCAGTACTTC.

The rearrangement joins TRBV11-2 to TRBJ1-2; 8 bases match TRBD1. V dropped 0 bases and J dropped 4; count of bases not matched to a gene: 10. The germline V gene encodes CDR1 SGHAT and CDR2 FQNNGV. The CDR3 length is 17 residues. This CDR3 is CASSLERQHTGGYGYTF. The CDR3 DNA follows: TGTGCCAGCAGCTTAGAGAGGCAGCACACAGGGGGCTATGGCTACACCTTC.

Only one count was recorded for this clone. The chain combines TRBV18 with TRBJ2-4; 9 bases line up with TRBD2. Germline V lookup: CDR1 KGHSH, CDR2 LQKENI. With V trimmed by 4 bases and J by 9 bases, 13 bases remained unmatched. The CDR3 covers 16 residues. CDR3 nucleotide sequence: TGTGCCAGCTCACGGGTAGCGGGAGTATCGGAAGTCATTCAGTACTTC. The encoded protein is CASSRVAGVSEVIQYF.

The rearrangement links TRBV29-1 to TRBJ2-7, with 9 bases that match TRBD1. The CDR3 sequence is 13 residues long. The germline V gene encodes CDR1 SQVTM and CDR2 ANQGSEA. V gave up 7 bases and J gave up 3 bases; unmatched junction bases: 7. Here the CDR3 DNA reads TGCAGCGGGACGGGACAGGGAAGCTACGAGCAGTACTTC. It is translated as CSGTGQGSYEQYF.

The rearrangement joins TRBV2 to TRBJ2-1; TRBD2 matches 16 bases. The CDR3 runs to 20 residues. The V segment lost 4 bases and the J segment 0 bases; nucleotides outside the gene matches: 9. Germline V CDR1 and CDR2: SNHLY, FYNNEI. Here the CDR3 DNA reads TGTGCCAGCAGTGCCGGGACTAGCGGGAGGGCCATGGGCTCCTACAATGAGCAGTTCTTC. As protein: CASSAGTSGRAMGSYNEQFF.

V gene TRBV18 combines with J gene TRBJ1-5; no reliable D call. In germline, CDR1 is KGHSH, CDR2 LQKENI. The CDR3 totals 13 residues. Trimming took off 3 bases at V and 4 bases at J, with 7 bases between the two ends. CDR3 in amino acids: CASSPGDNQPQHF. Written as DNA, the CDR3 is TGTGCCAGCTCACCCGGGGATAATCAGCCCCAGCATTTT. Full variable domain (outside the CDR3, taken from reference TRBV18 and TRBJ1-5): NAGVMQNPRHLVRRRGQEARLRCSPMKGHSHVYWYRQLPEEGLKFMVYLQKENIIDESGMPKERFSAEFPKEGPSILRIQQVVRGDSAAYFCASSPGDNQPQHFGDGTRLSIL.

The CDR3 DNA sequence: TGTGCCAGCAGCCGTTTCACCTACAGGGGGCTACGGTATGGCTACACCTTC. Its protein product is CASSRFTYRGLRYGYTF. The chain joins TRBV14 to TRBJ1-2; 9 bases match TRBD1. Germline V gives CDR1 SGHDN, CDR2 FVKESK. V trimming: 4 bases; J trimming: 5 bases; junction bases outside the gene matches: 14. The CDR3 loop spans 17 amino acids.

The DNA of the CDR3 is TGTGCCAGTAGTATTAACGGGGAAGCAAACTATGGCTACACCTTC. Its protein is CASSINGEANYGYTF. V gene TRBV19 combines with J gene TRBJ1-2, with D uncertain. Germline CDR1 and CDR2: LNHDA and SQIVND (reference sequence). The CDR3 covers 15 residues. The V and J ends lost 3 bases and 2 bases respectively, with 13 bases between them.